These 32 T cell receptor beta chains were all obtained from the same sample, sequenced in a study of blood T cell repertoires in COVID-19. Libraries were prepared by immunoSEQ multiplex PCR; TCRdb keeps only in-frame clonotypes and omits some of them. This sample carries some 170,000 clones, under 85% of them seen once, and the ten largest clones take 2.5% to 3.5%. Sequenced input: peripheral blood. The receptor set was obtained from a man in his 70s with acute or convalescent COVID-19.

The chain combines TRBV5-1 with TRBJ2-2, with 10 bases identical to TRBD2. Germline-derived CDR1 and CDR2 are SGHRS and YFSETQ. The V segment lost 0 bases and the J segment 4 bases; nucleotides outside the gene matches: 0. There are 15 residues in the CDR3. The CDR3 protein is CASSLVAGGTGELFF. The CDR3 nucleotides are TGCGCCAGCAGCTTGGTAGCGGGGGGCACCGGGGAGCTGTTTTTT.

There are a few counts of this clone. The rearrangement links TRBV5-4 to TRBJ2-1; 9 bases are shared with TRBD2. V lost 4 bases and J lost 2; bases outside the gene matches: 4. The germline V gene has CDR1 SGHNT and CDR2 YYREEE (reference sequence). The CDR3 length is 15 residues. CDR3 DNA sequence: TGTGCCAGCAGCAAGACTAGCGGAGCCTACAATGAGCAGTTCTTC. Its translation: CASSKTSGAYNEQFF.

The chain has TRBV7-2 and TRBJ2-3, with D possibly being TRBD1 (5 bases). The CDR3 is 16 amino acids. V dropped 7 bases and J dropped 0 bases, with 17 bases sitting between them. The germline V gene encodes CDR1 SGHTA and CDR2 FQGNSA. Written as DNA, the CDR3 is TGTGCCAGCACCACCGGGCTCAGGGTGAGCACAGATACGCAGTATTTT. Translated, it gives CASTTGLRVSTDTQYF.

The genes are TRBV18 and TRBJ1-1; D might be TRBD1 (6 bases). The CDR3 contains 14 residues. Trimming cost V 2 bases and J 2 bases, with 9 bases left between them. Per the germline V gene, CDR1 is KGHSH and CDR2 is LQKENI. The CDR3 DNA reads TGTGCCAGCTCACCAGGGGGCAGAAACACTGAAGCTTTCTTT. This sequence encodes CASSPGGRNTEAFF.

The chain is built from TRBV11-2 and TRBJ1-1; D call uncertain. With 5 bases removed from V and 1 base from J, the gap between germline ends came to 8 bases. The CDR3 length is 13 residues. Per germline, CDR1 SGHAT and CDR2 FQNNGV. CDR3 sequence: CASSTTPNTEAFF. The CDR3 region has the DNA TGTGCCAGCAGCACGACACCGAACACTGAAGCTTTCTTT.

The V gene is TRBV5-3, the J gene TRBJ1-5, with no clear D. TRBV5-3 is treated as an ORF (open reading frame) with a function not yet certain. Trimming removed 0 bases from V and 4 bases from J, with 14 bases in between. The CDR3 has 16 amino acids. CDR3 loop: CARSLEGYRGNQPQHF. DNA of the CDR3: TGTGCCAGAAGCTTGGAAGGGTATCGAGGGAATCAGCCCCAGCATTTT.

V gene TRBV5-5 combines with J gene TRBJ1-2; 9 positions match TRBD1. The J segment lost 5 bases and the V segment lost 2 bases, leaving 1 base of the junction unmatched. Germline lookup yields CDR1 SGHKS and CDR2 YYEKEE (reference sequence). The CDR3 consists of 13 residues. The CDR3 spells CASSFGQGYGYTF. For the CDR3, the DNA is TGTGCCAGCAGCTTTGGACAGGGGTATGGCTACACCTTC.

This clone has only a few counts. The J gene is TRBJ1-5, the V gene TRBV4-3, with D perhaps TRBD1 (5 bases). This CDR3 is 15 amino acids long. The germline CDR1 and CDR2 sequences are LGHNA and YSLEER. Trimming removed 0 bases from V and 6 bases from J, with 12 bases in between. The CDR3 region is CASSQDAGNGQPQHF. As DNA, the CDR3 is TGCGCCAGCAGCCAAGATGCAGGGAACGGTCAGCCCCAGCATTTT.

The V gene is TRBV27, the J gene TRBJ1-1; D possibly corresponds to TRBD1 (6 bases). Germline CDR1 is MNHEY and CDR2 is SMNVEV (reference sequence). The CDR3 contains 15 residues. Trimming stripped 1 base from V and 4 bases from J, with 13 bases between. The CDR3 reads CASSLFTGTGTEAFF. The CDR3, as DNA: TGTGCCAGCAGTTTATTTACAGGGACGGGCACTGAAGCTTTCTTT.

The chain has TRBV19 and TRBJ2-1, with 8 bases aligning to TRBD1. CDR3 length equals 15 residues. The germline V gene has CDR1 LNHDA and CDR2 SQIVND (reference sequence). With V trimmed by 4 bases and J by 1 base, 3 bases remained unmatched. The CDR3 region has the DNA TGTGCCAGTAGTAAACAGGGGGGTTCCTACAATGAGCAGTTCTTC. Translated, it gives CASSKQGGSYNEQFF.

CDR3 DNA sequence: TGTGCCAGCAGCGCCAGGGGGCAATACGAGCAGTACTTC. Translating gives CASSARGQYEQYF. The chain employs TRBV11-3 and TRBJ2-7; 8 nucleotides align to TRBD1. In germline, CDR1 is SGHNT, CDR2 YENEEA. V was pared by 5 bases and J by 4 bases, with 4 bases of the junction left unmatched. The CDR3 runs 13 residues.

This chain connects TRBV7-9 to TRBJ2-3; 7 bases map to TRBD2. This CDR3 is 15 amino acids long. Germline trimming cut 5 bases from V and 1 base from J; bases unmatched to any gene: 6. Germline CDR1 SEHNR, CDR2 FQNEAQ (reference sequence). The CDR3 loop reads CASSLERGRTDTQYF. DNA of the CDR3: TGTGCCAGCAGCCTCGAGCGGGGACGCACAGATACGCAGTATTTT.

The J gene is TRBJ2-2, the V gene TRBV19; perhaps TRBD1 as D (5 bases). Germline V lookup: CDR1 LNHDA, CDR2 SQIVND (reference sequence). Deletions cut 4 bases from V and 4 bases from J, with 10 bases between. This CDR3 has 14 amino acids. CDR3 protein: CASSTDRITGELFF. CDR3 sequence (DNA): TGTGCCAGTAGTACTGACAGAATCACCGGGGAGCTGTTTTTT.

This chain links TRBV14 with TRBJ2-7; possible D gene TRBD1, 6 bases. The CDR3 is 17 amino acids. CDR1 and CDR2 (germline): SGHDN, FVKESK. The ends were cut back, 1 base at V and 2 bases at J, with 18 bases in the middle. The CDR3 DNA follows: TGTGCCAGCAGCCAAGTGGGGGCTGGGTGGAGGACCTACGAGCAGTACTTC. Amino acids: CASSQVGAGWRTYEQYF.

The chain joins TRBV7-6 to TRBJ2-1; 8 bases agree with TRBD1. The CDR3 sequence is 16 residues long. Germline loops: CDR1 SGHVS, CDR2 FNYEAQ. The J segment lost 8 bases and the V segment lost 5 bases, leaving 14 bases of the junction unmatched. The CDR3 reads CASSGRDRRTSDEQFF. The CDR3 bases are TGTGCCAGCAGCGGCCGGGACAGGAGGACATCGGATGAGCAGTTCTTC.

Here the CDR3 DNA reads TGTGCCAGCAGAGTAAGCGGGAGACCCGAGCAGTACTTC. It encodes CASRVSGRPEQYF. The genes are TRBV12-3 or TRBV12-4 and TRBJ2-7; TRBD2 matches at 8 bases. CDR3 length: 13 residues. With 6 bases clipped from V and 6 bases from J, the junction kept 7 bases outside the gene matches.

The table lists this clone with a few counts. The chain recombines TRBV11-3 with TRBJ2-7; D is unclear. This CDR3 has 13 residues. Trimming removed 5 bases at V and 2 bases at J, with 10 bases between. Germline values: CDR1 SGHNT, CDR2 YENEEA. CDR3 region: CASSLRQAYEQYF. Written as DNA, the CDR3 is TGTGCCAGCAGCCTCCGACAAGCCTACGAGCAGTACTTC.

The chain carries TRBV24-1 and TRBJ2-2, with 13 bases aligning to TRBD2. V lost 2 bases to trimming and J lost 6 bases; unmatched junction nucleotides: 2. Germline V gene data show CDR1 as KGHDR and CDR2 as SFDVKD. This CDR3 contains 16 residues. The CDR3 sequence: CATSDSGLAGPGELFF. In DNA form, the CDR3 reads TGTGCCACCAGTGATTCGGGACTAGCGGGACCCGGGGAGCTGTTTTTT.

The chain carries TRBV5-1 and TRBJ2-7; 10 positions agree with TRBD1. This CDR3 has 18 amino acids. V dropped 3 bases and J dropped 3; count of bases not matched to a gene: 15. Germline V gene sequence: CDR1 SGHRS, CDR2 YFSETQ. In DNA, the CDR3 is TGCGCCAGCAGCTCGAGGTCCGGGACAGGGGTTGGTGTCTACGAGCAGTACTTC. This gives the protein CASSSRSGTGVGVYEQYF.

The chain uses TRBV6-6 and TRBJ2-1, with 7 bases fitting TRBD2. V dropped 2 bases and J dropped 3; count of bases not matched to a gene: 7. The CDR3 runs to 16 residues. The V gene's germline CDR1 is MNHNY and CDR2 SVGAGI (reference sequence). The DNA of the CDR3 is TGTGCCAGCAGTTACGATACGAGCGGGAACTACAATGAGCAGTTCTTC. The encoded protein is CASSYDTSGNYNEQFF.

V gene TRBV27 combines with J gene TRBJ1-4; 7 positions match TRBD1. After removal of 3 bases from V and 4 bases from J, the junction contained 2 bases not matched to a gene. The length of the CDR3 is 14 residues. CDR1 is MNHEY, CDR2 SMNVEV, per germline (reference sequence). This CDR3 reads CASSLGQFNEKLFF. CDR3 nucleotides: TGTGCCAGCAGTTTGGGACAGTTTAATGAAAAACTGTTTTTT.

V and J are TRBV5-1 and TRBJ1-4, with 7 bases matching TRBD1. The CDR3 runs to 15 residues. From germline, CDR1 is SGHRS and CDR2 YFSETQ. The junction had 5 bases not matched to a gene; V was cut back by 1 base and J by 5 bases. In DNA form, the CDR3 reads TGCGCCAGCAGCTTGACAGGGGCCATCAATGAAAAACTGTTTTTT. Amino acids: CASSLTGAINEKLFF.

The chain employs TRBV27 and TRBJ1-1; D not resolved. CDR3 size: 13 residues. V lost 4 bases, J lost 5 bases, and 11 bases lay in between. Germline V lookup: CDR1 MNHEY, CDR2 SMNVEV (reference sequence). The CDR3 region has the DNA TGTGCCAGCAGTTCCGACGCGGTAACTGAAGCTTTCTTT. Translated: CASSSDAVTEAFF.

This clone occurred a few times. The chain employs TRBV2 and TRBJ2-7; D remains ambiguous. The CDR3 is 13 residues long. CDR1 and CDR2 from the germline V gene are SNHLY and FYNNEI. V was shortened by 2 bases and J by 4 bases, with 9 bases between the two germline ends. CDR3 in DNA: TGTGCCAGCAGTGAACTCGTGCGGTACGAGCAGTACTTC. Translated: CASSELVRYEQYF.

The chain uses TRBV10-1 and TRBJ1-1, with 8 bases matching TRBD1. Germline trimming cut 4 bases from V and 5 bases from J; bases unmatched to any gene: 0. Germline CDR1 is WNHNN and CDR2 is SYGVQD (reference sequence). CDR3 length: 12 residues. The CDR3 DNA follows: TGCGCCAGCAGTGGACAGGGGACTGAAGCTTTCTTT. Protein product: CASSGQGTEAFF.

The chain carries TRBV3-1 (or the pseudogene TRBV3-2) and TRBJ2-5; 15 bases are a match to TRBD2. This CDR3 region has 17 residues. After removal of 5 bases from V and 7 bases from J, the junction contained 11 bases not matched to a gene. The germline V gene has CDR1 LGHDT and CDR2 YNNKEL (reference sequence). CDR3 in amino acids: CASSGPGLAGGRLTQYF. The CDR3 DNA reads TGTGCCAGCAGCGGCCCGGGACTAGCGGGAGGCCGGCTGACCCAGTACTTC.

The rearrangement links TRBV6-5 to TRBJ1-1; the match to TRBD1 covers 8 bases. V trimming: 6 bases; J trimming: 0 bases; junction bases outside the gene matches: 3. The CDR3 totals 14 residues. The V gene's germline CDR1 is MNHEY and CDR2 SVGAGI. CDR3 bases: TGTGCCAGCAGCAGGGACAGGCTGAACACTGAAGCTTTCTTT. As protein: CASSRDRLNTEAFF.

This rearrangement joins TRBV29-1 to TRBJ2-3; 12 positions match TRBD1. Trimming took 4 bases from V and 4 from J; bases not matched to a gene: 21. Germline CDR1 and CDR2: SQVTM and ANQGSEA. The length of the CDR3 is 20 residues. The CDR3 loop is CSVARRLGQGALRDADTQYF. The CDR3 nucleotides are TGCAGCGTTGCAAGGAGGCTGGGACAGGGGGCTTTGCGGGATGCAGATACGCAGTATTTT.

J is TRBJ1-5 and V is TRBV14, with a possible D match to TRBD1 (5 bases). Trimming left V 0 bases short and J 3 bases short, with 9 bases between. There are 15 residues in the CDR3. Germline loops: CDR1 SGHDN, CDR2 FVKESK. The CDR3 loop is CASSQDAGLNQPQHF. CDR3 in DNA: TGTGCCAGCAGCCAAGATGCAGGGCTCAATCAGCCCCAGCATTTT.

The rearrangement uses TRBV9 and TRBJ2-1; 16 nucleotides match TRBD2. CDR3 length equals 17 residues. CDR1 and CDR2 from the germline V gene are SGDLS and YYNGEE. The V and J ends lost 4 bases and 5 bases, in that order; junction bases with no gene match: 6. DNA of the CDR3: TGTGCCAGCAGCCCCGGGACTAGCGGGAGGGCCAACAATGAGCAGTTCTTC. Protein product: CASSPGTSGRANNEQFF.

The chain combines TRBV5-4 with TRBJ1-4; D is perhaps TRBD1 (6 bases). The CDR3 has 17 residues. Germline V gene lookup returns CDR1 SGHNT and CDR2 YYREEE (reference sequence). Trimming stripped 4 bases from V and 0 bases from J, with 16 bases between. CDR3 residues: CASSPGNYRATNEKLFF. CDR3 bases: TGTGCCAGCAGCCCAGGAAACTACAGGGCAACTAATGAAAAACTGTTTTTT. The full variable domain, rest sourced from reference TRBV5-4 and TRBJ1-4, is ETGVTQSPTHLIKTRGQQVTLRCSSQSGHNTVSWYQQALGQGPQFIFQYYREEENGRGNFPPRFSGLQFPNYSSELNVNALELDDSALYLCASSPGNYRATNEKLFFGSGTQLSVL.

This clone is a singleton in its sample. The chain couples TRBV5-1 to TRBJ2-7; D is possibly TRBD1 (5 bases). From germline, CDR1 is SGHRS and CDR2 YFSETQ. The CDR3 contains 14 residues. The germline V and J ends were trimmed by 5 bases and 0 bases, with 12 bases remaining between them. The CDR3 protein is CASRLRQSSYEQYF. As DNA, the CDR3 is TGCGCCAGCAGACTCCGACAGAGCTCCTACGAGCAGTACTTC.